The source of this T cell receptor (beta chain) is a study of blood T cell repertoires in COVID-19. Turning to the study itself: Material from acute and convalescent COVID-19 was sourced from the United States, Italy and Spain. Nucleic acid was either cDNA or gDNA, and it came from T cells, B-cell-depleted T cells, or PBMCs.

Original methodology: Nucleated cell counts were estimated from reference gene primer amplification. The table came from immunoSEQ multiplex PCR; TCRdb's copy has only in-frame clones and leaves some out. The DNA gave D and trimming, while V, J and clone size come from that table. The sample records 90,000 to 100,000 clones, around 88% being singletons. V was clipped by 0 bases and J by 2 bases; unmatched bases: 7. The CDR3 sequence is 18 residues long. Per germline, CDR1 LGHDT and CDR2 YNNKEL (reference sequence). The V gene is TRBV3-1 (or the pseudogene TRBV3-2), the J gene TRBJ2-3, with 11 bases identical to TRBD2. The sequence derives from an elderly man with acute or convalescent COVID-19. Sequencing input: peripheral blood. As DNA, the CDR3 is TGTGCCAGCAGCCAAGAAGGGTTAGCGGGAGGGTCCACAGATACGCAGTATTTT. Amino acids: CASSQEGLAGGSTDTQYF.